Given below is one T cell receptor (beta chain) in context. Libraries were prepared by immunoSEQ multiplex PCR; TCRdb keeps only in-frame clonotypes and omits some of them. The sample consists of some 140,000 clones, about nine tenths of them appearing once. These data belong to a study of control samples from healthy donors and cancer patients. This clonotype was sampled from a woman between 25 and 40 years old in good health. The sample comprised blood.

The CDR3 DNA sequence: TGTGCCAGCAGCTGGACGGGTACCTCTGGGGCCAACGTCCTGACTTTC. Its protein product is CASSWTGTSGANVLTF. The chain has TRBV11-1 and TRBJ2-6; D gene ambiguous. The CDR3 loop spans 16 amino acids. V lost 4 bases and J lost 0, with 10 bases in between. The germline V gene encodes CDR1 SGHAT and CDR2 FQDESV (reference sequence).